This T cell receptor beta chain was identified during a study of blood T cell repertoires in COVID-19. Study information: Some COVID-19 samples were acute and others convalescent; all came from the United States, Italy and Spain.

As handled by the study authors: By means of reference gene primer amplification, nucleated cell counts were estimated. The method was immunoSEQ multiplex PCR; TCRdb's version includes in-frame clones alone and lacks a portion of them. V and J calls and clone size come straight from that table; D and trimming were deduced from the DNA. The repertoire holds roughly 150,000 clones, with roughly 80% as singletons. Living in about two dozen US areas, the participants were between 18 and 89 years of age. Participants reported their clinical history, and cohort assignment relied on those reports. The CDR3 consists of 15 residues. The germline V gene has CDR1 SGDLS and CDR2 YYNGEE. V shed 3 bases, J shed 6 bases, and the junction held 9 bases outside the gene matches.

The TCR sequence derives from a woman between 35 and 50 years old with acute COVID-19. The sequenced sample was PBMCs or T cells enriched from blood (not recorded which). The J gene is TRBJ2-7, the V gene TRBV9; 10 nucleotides line up with TRBD2. In nucleotides, the CDR3 is TGTGCCAGCAGCGCAGACTCTAGCGGGAGTTTCGAGCAGTACTTC. Its protein is CASSADSSGSFEQYF.